These 20 T cell receptor beta chains originate from one sample sequenced in a study of blood T cell repertoires in COVID-19 (dated by TCRdb to the early 2020s). Libraries were built with the immunoSEQ multiplex PCR assay. Drawn from immuneACCESS, this table holds only the in-frame rearrangements with V and J called that TCRdb kept. Clones are partly lost; checked studies trace under half to an unresolved V gene and leave the rest unexplained. For this sample there are under 450,000 clones; 81% appear just once. The ten largest clonotypes hold 1.1% of the sample. Sequenced: peripheral blood. Every receptor here comes from a human donor with acute or convalescent COVID-19. The donor label of this sample is uncertain.

The chain combines TRBV30 with TRBJ1-1; D not certain. Per germline, CDR1 GTSNPN and CDR2 SVGIG (reference sequence). This CDR3 comprises 11 residues. Between the trimmed V and J ends, which lost 4 bases and 3 bases, there was a span of 6 bases. The CDR3 is CAWTLDTEAFF. The CDR3 coding sequence is TGTGCCTGGACCCTAGACACTGAAGCTTTCTTT.

This clone was seen ten or more times. J is TRBJ2-3 and V is TRBV14; 13 bases agree with TRBD2. CDR3 length equals 18 residues. CDR1 and CDR2 (germline): SGHDN, FVKESK. The V segment lost 4 bases and the J segment 0 bases; nucleotides outside the gene matches: 7. For the CDR3, the DNA is TGTGCCAGCAGCCGGGGACTAGCGGGACCGGCTAGCACAGATACGCAGTATTTT. Protein product: CASSRGLAGPASTDTQYF.

The chain is built from TRBV18 and TRBJ2-7, with 9 positions matching TRBD1. This CDR3 comprises 13 residues. Germline lookup yields CDR1 KGHSH and CDR2 LQKENI. V lost 2 bases and J lost 5; bases outside the gene matches: 1. CDR3 bases: TGTGCCAGCTCACCAACAGGGGGCCACGAGCAGTACTTC. Encoded protein: CASSPTGGHEQYF.

This chain joins TRBV27 and TRBJ1-6, with a tentative D call TRBD1 (6 bases). Germline V CDR1 and CDR2: MNHEY, SMNVEV (reference sequence). V lost 6 bases, J lost 7 bases, and 10 bases lay in between. This CDR3 is built from 13 residues. The CDR3 region is CASRGGRNSPLHF. For the CDR3, the DNA is TGTGCCAGCAGAGGGGGACGGAATTCACCCCTCCACTTT.

This clone was seen only a few times. This rearrangement joins TRBV1 to TRBJ2-1; the D call of TRBD2 is as the table states it, not checked on the DNA. TRBV1 is tagged as a pseudogene. The CDR3 is made up of 18 amino acids. Here the CDR3 reads CTSSQDWRETPQSNEQFF. CDR3 nucleotide sequence: TGCACCAGCAGCCAAGATTGGCGGGAGACCCCACAGAGCAATGAGCAGTTCTTC.

This chain joins TRBV5-1 and TRBJ1-1; D unclear. Germline V gives CDR1 SGHRS, CDR2 YFSETQ. The CDR3 is made up of 11 amino acids. V was clipped by 2 bases and J by 8 bases, with 7 bases between them. For the CDR3, the DNA is TGCGCCAGCAGCTTAGCGGACGAAGCTTTCTTT. Its protein product is CASSLADEAFF.

The chain is built from TRBV3-1 (or the pseudogene TRBV3-2) and TRBJ2-7; D may be TRBD2 (5 bases). CDR1 and CDR2 from the germline V gene are LGHDT and YNNKEL (reference sequence). The germline V and J ends were trimmed by 4 bases and 0 bases, with 13 bases remaining between them. The CDR3 length is 15 residues. As DNA, the CDR3 is TGTGCCAGCAGCCTTAGTGGACTCCGCTCCTACGAGCAGTACTTC. Amino acid sequence: CASSLSGLRSYEQYF.

The CDR3: CASSLSGFLYGYTF. The CDR3 region has the DNA TGTGCCAGCAGCTTATCAGGGTTCCTCTATGGCTACACCTTC. The rearrangement uses TRBV7-8 and TRBJ1-2, with a weak D call TRBD1 (5 bases). Germline assignment: CDR1 SGHVS and CDR2 FQNEAQ. The CDR3 sequence is 14 residues long. The V end was cut by 2 bases, the J end by 4 bases, with 11 bases between.

The rearrangement links TRBV4-1 to TRBJ1-5, with no clear D. V dropped 2 bases and J dropped 5 bases, with 10 bases sitting between them. Per germline, CDR1 MGHRA and CDR2 YSYEKL. This CDR3 spans 14 amino acids. CDR3 amino acids: CASSQRQEDQPQHF. CDR3 sequence (DNA): TGCGCCAGCAGCCAAAGGCAGGAGGATCAGCCCCAGCATTTT.

The chain is built from TRBV19 and TRBJ2-7; 7 bases map to TRBD1. The CDR3 is 14 residues long. The V segment lost 5 bases and the J segment 4 bases; nucleotides outside the gene matches: 8. Germline assignment: CDR1 LNHDA and CDR2 SQIVND (reference sequence). The CDR3 nucleotides are TGTGCCAGTAGTCCAGGGACAGTCTATTACGAGCAGTACTTC. Protein sequence: CASSPGTVYYEQYF.

V usage is TRBV12-3 or TRBV12-4 and J usage is TRBJ1-3, with D maybe TRBD1 (5 bases). Trimming removed 9 bases from V and 4 bases from J, with 13 bases in between. This CDR3 comprises 13 residues. Here the CDR3 reads CASWKGPGNTIYF. CDR3 nucleotides: TGTGCCAGTTGGAAGGGGCCGGGAAACACCATATATTTT.

The sample holds a few counts of this clone. The chain combines TRBV2 with TRBJ1-5; D gene unclear. Trimming pared 3 bases from V and 7 bases from J, leaving 7 bases between. Per the germline V gene, CDR1 is SNHLY and CDR2 is FYNNEI. The CDR3 totals 12 residues. This CDR3 is CASSESLQPQHF. The CDR3 nucleotides read TGTGCCAGCAGTGAGAGCCTACAGCCCCAGCATTTT.

The table lists this clone with a count of one. This sequence joins TRBV27 and TRBJ2-5; D is perhaps TRBD1 (6 bases). The V and J ends lost 4 bases and 4 bases respectively, with 16 bases between them. The germline V gene has CDR1 MNHEY and CDR2 SMNVEV (reference sequence). CDR3 length: 15 amino acids. CDR3 sequence: CASSSAGARGETQYF. Written as DNA, the CDR3 is TGTGCCAGCAGTTCGGCAGGGGCGCGAGGAGAGACCCAGTACTTC.

The CDR3 here is CASSQTGLGGNSPLHF. DNA for the CDR3: TGTGCCAGCAGTCAGACAGGGCTAGGTGGGAATTCACCCCTCCACTTT. This chain connects TRBV5-6 to TRBJ1-6; 7 nucleotides align to TRBD1. Germline-derived CDR1 and CDR2 are SGHDT and YYEEEE. The trim removed 5 bases at V and 7 bases at J, leaving 12 bases unmatched. This CDR3 has 16 residues.

The count of this clone is one. This chain uses TRBV6-6 with TRBJ1-1; TRBD1 agrees at 9 bases. The CDR3 totals 16 residues. The J segment lost 10 bases and the V segment lost 6 bases, leaving 18 bases of the junction unmatched. Germline V CDR1 and CDR2: MNHNY, SVGAGI (reference sequence). The CDR3 sequence is CASSPTGGEWYGSAFF. In DNA, the CDR3 is TGTGCCAGCAGCCCAACAGGGGGCGAGTGGTATGGTTCAGCTTTCTTT.

The CDR3 bases are TGTGCCAGCAGGGGAGGGTGGAACACTGAAGCTTTCTTT. It encodes CASRGGWNTEAFF. The chain recombines TRBV5-4 with TRBJ1-1; D gene uncertain. This CDR3 has 13 residues. Trimming removed 5 bases from V and 1 base from J, with 9 bases in between. The germline CDR1 and CDR2 sequences are SGHNT and YYREEE (reference sequence).

The chain joins TRBV30 to TRBJ1-1, with a tentative D call TRBD1 (6 bases). The V gene's germline CDR1 is GTSNPN and CDR2 SVGIG (reference sequence). This CDR3 region has 15 residues. Trimming stripped 5 bases from V and 5 bases from J, with 21 bases between. The CDR3 bases are TGTGCCTGGCATACAGGGAGTTTGGTCGGGACTGAAGCTTTCTTT. This encodes CAWHTGSLVGTEAFF.

The chain uses TRBV5-1 and TRBJ1-4; 7 bases map to TRBD1. The germline CDR1 and CDR2 sequences are SGHRS and YFSETQ. The CDR3 is 15 residues long. Trimming removed 0 bases from V and 7 bases from J; junction bases left unmatched: 6. The CDR3 region is CASSLGQGVSEKLFF. The DNA of the CDR3 is TGCGCCAGCAGCTTGGGACAGGGAGTGAGTGAAAAACTGTTTTTT.

V is TRBV5-8 and J is TRBJ1-5, with 7 bases matching TRBD1. Germline CDR1 SGHTS, CDR2 YDEGEE. The V segment lost 1 base and the J segment 3 bases; nucleotides outside the gene matches: 7. This CDR3 is built from 16 residues. This CDR3 is CASSLQGQSPNQPQHF. The CDR3 DNA follows: TGTGCCAGCAGCTTGCAGGGACAGAGTCCCAATCAGCCCCAGCATTTT.

The J gene is TRBJ1-6, the V gene TRBV30, with D possibly matching TRBD1 (5 bases). The germline V and J ends were trimmed by 2 bases and 7 bases, with 18 bases remaining between them. Per the germline V gene, CDR1 is GTSNPN and CDR2 is SVGIG (reference sequence). The CDR3 spans 16 residues. CDR3 amino acids: CAWSPGNRVRNSPLHF. The CDR3 nucleotides read TGTGCCTGGAGTCCAGGGAATAGGGTGCGAAATTCACCCCTCCACTTT.